A single sample gave rise to the 32 T cell receptor beta chains below, sequenced in a study of response to subunit inactivated influenza vaccine. TCRdb reanalysed the RT-PCR reads using MiXCR and keeps one entry per CDR3 protein. The sample gives more than 600,000 distinct CDR3 sequences, less than 20% of which show up once; about a tenth is in the top ten. The sequenced sample was PBMCs from blood, obtained 4 to 6 days after vaccination. All receptors derive from a man between 50 and 59 years old who received an inactivated influenza vaccine.

This clonotype occurred a few times. The V call is TRBV10-1, the J call TRBJ1-6; D may be TRBD1 (5 bases). Trimming shortened V by 4 bases and J by 7 bases, and 8 bases separated the two germline ends. Germline-derived CDR1 and CDR2 are WNHNN and SYGVQD (reference sequence). This CDR3 region has 13 residues. CDR3 sequence (DNA): TGCGCCAGCAGTGGAGACAGAAATTCACCCCTCCACTTT. It yields the protein CASSGDRNSPLHF.

Details on this clonotype: At one end the junction does not follow the germline gene, possibly because of a read error. This chain joins TRBV29-1 and TRBJ2-7; D remains ambiguous. Germline assignment: CDR1 SQVTM and CDR2 ANQGSEA. The CDR3 is 14 amino acids. In nucleotides, the CDR3 is TGCAGCGTTGGTTCCCGGAGAATTACCTACGATCAGTACTTC. Translating gives CSVGSRRITYDQYF.

This clonotype occurred many times. The CDR3 coding sequence is TGTGCCACCAGTCGGGGATCGCCCGGGGAGCTGTTTTTT. Translation: CATSRGSPGELFF. The chain joins TRBV24-1 to TRBJ2-2; possibly TRBD2 for D (5 bases). The V and J ends lost 6 bases and 6 bases respectively, with 10 bases between them. Per germline, CDR1 KGHDR and CDR2 SFDVKD. The CDR3 length is 13 residues.

In its sample, this clonotype was seen many times. This chain uses TRBV28 with TRBJ1-2; no clear D. The V end was cut by 8 bases, the J end by 4 bases, with 14 bases between. The CDR3 has 13 residues. The germline V gene encodes CDR1 MDHEN and CDR2 SYDVKM. The CDR3 is CASGPAGSYGYTF. Here the CDR3 DNA reads TGTGCCAGCGGTCCAGCCGGAAGCTATGGCTACACCTTC.

This clonotype was seen only a few times. The chain uses TRBV20-1 and TRBJ2-3; tentatively, D is TRBD1 (7 bases). Germline V gene sequence: CDR1 DFQATT, CDR2 SNEGSKA (reference sequence). The CDR3 spans 12 residues. The CDR3 spells CSERRGRDTQYF. The CDR3 coding sequence is TGCAGCGAGCGGAGGGGGCGAGATACGCAGTATTTT.

The chain is built from TRBV28 and TRBJ2-5, with D possibly matching TRBD1 (6 bases). Per the germline V gene, CDR1 is MDHEN and CDR2 is SYDVKM. With 6 bases removed from V and 0 bases from J, the gap between germline ends came to 20 bases. This CDR3 is built from 17 residues. The CDR3 spells CASRKHRVKSYQETQYF. Here the CDR3 DNA reads TGTGCCAGCAGGAAACACAGGGTAAAGAGTTACCAAGAGACCCAGTACTTC.

A few counts support this clonotype. The rearrangement links TRBV20-1 to TRBJ1-1; 11 positions agree with TRBD1. The CDR3 totals 14 residues. Germline V lookup: CDR1 DFQATT, CDR2 SNEGSKA (reference sequence). V shed 3 bases and J 4 bases; nucleotides not matched to a gene: 4. CDR3 protein: CSASRDRGSTEAFF. The CDR3 DNA is TGCAGTGCTAGTAGGGACAGGGGGTCCACTGAAGCTTTCTTT.

This clonotype was observed a handful of times. V usage is TRBV20-1 and J usage is TRBJ2-1; the D is unclear. Deletions cut 3 bases from V and 6 bases from J, with 9 bases between. CDR3 length: 12 amino acids. The germline CDR1 and CDR2 sequences are DFQATT and SNEGSKA (reference sequence). The CDR3 DNA reads TGCAGTGCTAGGGCACTGCTCAATGAGCAGTTCTTC. It codes for CSARALLNEQFF.

This clonotype was detected ten times or more. The chain recombines TRBV4-2 with TRBJ2-1; no definite D call. Germline V gives CDR1 LGHNA, CDR2 YNFKEQ. The V and J ends lost 0 bases and 5 bases respectively, with 11 bases between them. The CDR3 runs to 15 residues. CDR3 bases: TGTGCCAGCAGCCAAGAGAGGCAGAGGAACAATGAGCAGTTCTTC. Translation gives CASSQERQRNNEQFF.

The V gene is TRBV20-1, the J gene TRBJ1-5; a possible D gene is TRBD1 (5 bases). Germline lookup yields CDR1 DFQATT and CDR2 SNEGSKA (reference sequence). The CDR3 length is 15 residues. V gave up 0 bases and J gave up 3 bases, with 12 bases separating them. The CDR3 DNA reads TGCAGTGCTAGAGACTCAGGGCCACCCAATCAGCCCCAGCATTTT. Residues: CSARDSGPPNQPQHF.

V and J are TRBV7-2 and TRBJ2-7; no clear D. This CDR3 comprises 15 residues. Germline CDR1 reads SGHTA; CDR2 reads FQGNSA. The V gene lost 1 base and the J gene lost 3 bases, with 13 bases spanning the gap. CDR3 amino acids: CASSLVPELRYEQYF. DNA for the CDR3: TGTGCCAGCAGCTTAGTCCCCGAACTCCGCTACGAGCAGTACTTC.

A few counts support this clonotype. The genes are TRBV28 and TRBJ1-5, with 9 bases matching TRBD1. The junction had 7 bases not matched to a gene; V was cut back by 4 bases and J by 6 bases. CDR1 and CDR2 (germline): MDHEN, SYDVKM. CDR3 length: 15 amino acids. The CDR3: CASSSRDREGQPQHF. The CDR3, as DNA: TGTGCCAGCAGTTCTCGGGACAGGGAGGGTCAGCCCCAGCATTTT. Supplemented by reference TRBV28 and TRBJ1-5, the full variable domain reads DVKVTQSSRYLVKRTGEKVFLECVQDMDHENMFWYRQDPGLGLRLIYFSYDVKMKEKGDIPEGYSVSREKKERFSLILESASTNQTSMYLCASSSRDREGQPQHFGDGTRLSIL.

This clonotype has only a few counts. The chain carries TRBV10-3 and TRBJ2-1; D not resolved. The CDR3 is 11 amino acids. V lost 0 bases, J lost 10 bases, and 4 bases lay in between. CDR1 is ENHRY, CDR2 SYGVKD, per germline. CDR3 loop: CAISESEEQFF. The CDR3 bases are TGTGCCATCAGTGAGTCGGAAGAGCAGTTCTTC.

The chain carries TRBV12-3 or TRBV12-4 and TRBJ2-1, with TRBD2 matching 7 bases. V lost 3 bases, J lost 6 bases, and 5 bases stayed unmatched. The CDR3 runs 14 residues. CDR3 sequence: CASSFTTSSNEQFF. CDR3 nucleotide sequence: TGTGCCAGCAGTTTTACGACTAGCAGCAATGAGCAGTTCTTC.

The genes are TRBV7-9 and TRBJ2-7, with a weak D call TRBD1 (6 bases). The CDR3 runs 15 residues. CDR1 and CDR2 from the germline V gene are SEHNR and FQNEAQ (reference sequence). Trimming took off 5 bases at V and 1 base at J, with 15 bases between the two ends. The CDR3 DNA reads TGTGCCAGCAGCAAAACAGGGTCGCCTTCCTACGAGCAGTACTTC. It codes for CASSKTGSPSYEQYF.

This chain joins TRBV2 and TRBJ2-1, with D tentatively TRBD1 (6 bases). V lost 5 bases and J 9 bases, leaving 11 bases between the germline ends. CDR3 length: 12 residues. Germline values: CDR1 SNHLY, CDR2 FYNNEI. The CDR3 sequence: CASSPGTTEQFF. CDR3 in DNA: TGTGCCAGCAGTCCCGGGACAACTGAGCAGTTCTTC.

The sample holds a few counts of this clonotype. The chain links TRBV7-2 to TRBJ2-4; D might be TRBD1 (5 bases). The germline V gene encodes CDR1 SGHTA and CDR2 FQGNSA. V lost 2 bases and J lost 0, with 14 bases in between. This CDR3 contains 17 residues. The CDR3 loop is CASSLPMGQRAKNIQYF. The CDR3 DNA follows: TGTGCCAGCAGCTTACCCATGGGGCAGCGAGCCAAAAACATTCAGTACTTC.

The chain joins TRBV20-1 to TRBJ1-3; D not resolved. CDR3 length equals 15 residues. The germline gives CDR1 DFQATT, CDR2 SNEGSKA (reference sequence). V gave up 3 bases and J gave up 4 bases, with 16 bases separating them. The CDR3 DNA reads as TGCAGTGCTAGCCTCGGTACGAGGGAGGGAAACACCATATATTTT. It yields the protein CSASLGTREGNTIYF.

This clonotype was seen only a few times. The chain recombines TRBV9 with TRBJ2-1, with D hard to call. With 7 bases removed from V and 9 bases from J, the gap between germline ends came to 23 bases. Germline CDR1 reads SGDLS; CDR2 reads YYNGEE. This CDR3 is built from 15 residues. CDR3 loop: CASSIRSAGPAEQFF. The CDR3, as DNA: TGTGCCAGCTCCATCCGGTCAGCTGGACCGGCTGAGCAGTTCTTC.

This clonotype was found many times. The CDR3 region is CASSFRDRGSNEQYF. The CDR3 DNA is TGTGCCAGCAGTTTCCGGGACAGGGGATCCAACGAGCAGTACTTC. V usage is TRBV12-3 or TRBV12-4 and J usage is TRBJ2-7; TRBD1 aligns across 10 bases. CDR3 length: 15 residues. V shed 3 bases and J 5 bases; nucleotides not matched to a gene: 7.

In its sample, this clonotype was seen a few times. The chain employs TRBV5-1 and TRBJ1-4, with no clear D. The V gene's germline CDR1 is SGHRS and CDR2 YFSETQ. The CDR3 covers 14 residues. V dropped 0 bases and J dropped 8 bases, with 11 bases sitting between them. Written as DNA, the CDR3 is TGCGCCAGCAGCTTGGAGGCGGGTCCAGAAAAACTGTTTTTT. Translation: CASSLEAGPEKLFF.

The chain combines TRBV12-3 or TRBV12-4 with TRBJ2-1, with no clear D. Trimming took 7 bases from V and 0 from J, leaving 13 bases between them. The CDR3 totals 15 residues. CDR3 amino acids: CASTDIKSSYNEQFF. The DNA for the CDR3 is TGTGCCAGCACCGACATAAAGAGCTCCTACAATGAGCAGTTCTTC.

At least ten counts were recorded for this clonotype. The chain links TRBV12-3 or TRBV12-4 to TRBJ2-5; TRBD2 aligns across 7 bases. The length of the CDR3 is 13 residues. V was clipped by 6 bases and J by 1 base; unmatched bases: 2. CDR3 bases: TGTGCCAGCAGCGGGGGGAGCCAAGAGACCCAGTACTTC. Protein sequence: CASSGGSQETQYF.

This clonotype was detected a few times. The genes are TRBV7-2 and TRBJ2-1; 9 positions match TRBD2. Germline CDR1 and CDR2: SGHTA and FQGNSA. The CDR3 extends over 15 amino acids. J lost 7 bases, V lost 2 bases, and 6 bases had no gene match. In DNA, the CDR3 is TGTGCCAGCAGCTTATCGGGACTAGCAATGAATGAGCAGTTCTTC. The encoded protein is CASSLSGLAMNEQFF.

V and J are TRBV6-2 or TRBV6-3 and TRBJ1-1; D gene unclear. CDR1 and CDR2 (germline): MNHEY, SVGEGT. V shed 5 bases and J shed 2 bases, with 9 bases lying between them. The CDR3 loop spans 13 amino acids. DNA for the CDR3: TGTGCCAGCAGTCCGGACTACAACACTGAAGCTTTCTTT. It translates to CASSPDYNTEAFF.

This sequence joins TRBV20-1 and TRBJ2-5; TRBD2 might be the D (5 bases). The CDR3 runs 14 residues. CDR1 is DFQATT and CDR2 is SNEGSKA in the germline V gene (reference sequence). V was trimmed by 0 bases and J by 7 bases, leaving 15 bases between them. The CDR3 loop is CSARDGGQIWTQYF. The CDR3 DNA follows: TGCAGTGCTAGAGATGGAGGTCAGATATGGACCCAGTACTTC.

This clonotype occurred a few times. The chain recombines TRBV12-3 or TRBV12-4 with TRBJ1-2, with 10 bases lining up with TRBD1. CDR3 length: 15 amino acids. V dropped 7 bases and J dropped 2; count of bases not matched to a gene: 7. Here the CDR3 DNA reads TGTGCCAGCACCAAGGGACAGGGGAGAAACTATGGCTACACCTTC. This sequence encodes CASTKGQGRNYGYTF.

The chain couples TRBV20-1 to TRBJ2-1; 11 bases agree with TRBD2. The V and J ends lost 3 bases and 6 bases, in that order; junction bases with no gene match: 7. Germline V gene sequence: CDR1 DFQATT, CDR2 SNEGSKA (reference sequence). This CDR3 spans 15 amino acids. The CDR3 DNA sequence: TGCAGTGCTAGGGTAGCGGGAGGGTTGGTCAATGAGCAGTTCTTC. Protein sequence: CSARVAGGLVNEQFF.

This clonotype has only a few counts. The gene calls are TRBV20-1 and TRBJ2-5; 7 bases map to TRBD2. Looked up from germline, CDR1 is DFQATT and CDR2 is SNEGSKA (reference sequence). The CDR3 is made up of 15 amino acids. V lost 4 bases to trimming and J lost 0 bases; unmatched junction nucleotides: 8. The CDR3 DNA sequence: TGCAGTGCTACCCCCAGCGGGACCAACCAAGAGACCCAGTACTTC. It translates to CSATPSGTNQETQYF.

V is TRBV20-1 and J is TRBJ2-3, with 7 positions matching TRBD2. This CDR3 comprises 15 residues. CDR1 is DFQATT, CDR2 SNEGSKA, per germline (reference sequence). V gave up 3 bases and J gave up 2 bases; unmatched junction bases: 8. The CDR3: CSASPGLADTDTQYF. Here the CDR3 DNA reads TGCAGTGCTAGCCCGGGCCTAGCGGACACAGATACGCAGTATTTT.

The V and J genes are TRBV20-1 and TRBJ2-1, with TRBD2 matching 15 bases. The CDR3 runs to 16 residues. Trimming at V came to 4 bases and at J to 8 bases, leaving 9 bases not matched to a gene. Looked up from germline, CDR1 is DFQATT and CDR2 is SNEGSKA (reference sequence). For the CDR3, the DNA is TGCAGTGCTACACCCGGACTAGCGGGAGGGCCCTATGAGCAGTTCTTC. Protein product: CSATPGLAGGPYEQFF.

V usage is TRBV12-3 or TRBV12-4 and J usage is TRBJ2-3; TRBD2 agrees at 9 bases. This CDR3 region has 16 residues. Trimming at V came to 5 bases and at J to 5 bases, leaving 11 bases not matched to a gene. The CDR3 sequence is CASSPLFSGGGDTQYF. DNA of the CDR3: TGTGCCAGCAGTCCCCTTTTTAGCGGGGGAGGAGATACGCAGTATTTT.